These 21 T cell receptor beta chains were sequenced from one sample in a study of shared clonotypes between healthy human individuals. Clones were sequenced by immunoSEQ multiplex PCR, and TCRdb holds only the in-frame ones, with some missing. Found here are approximately 1,500,000 clones, about 96% of them singletons; the top ten hold roughly 1.1%. Material: naive CD4+ T cells sorted from blood. Subset noted: CD45RA+ positively selected. The origin of the receptors is a man aged 25 to 40 in good health.

The J gene is TRBJ2-7, the V gene TRBV5-6; D is ambiguous. With 1 base removed from V and 6 bases from J, the gap between germline ends came to 8 bases. There are 12 residues in the CDR3. Germline-derived CDR1 and CDR2 are SGHDT and YYEEEE. The CDR3 sequence: CASSLFRSEQYF. CDR3 nucleotide sequence: TGTGCCAGCAGCTTGTTCCGTTCCGAGCAGTACTTC.

The chain recombines TRBV27 with TRBJ2-7; D is possibly TRBD1 (5 bases). The CDR3 has 13 residues. The germline CDR1 and CDR2 sequences are MNHEY and SMNVEV (reference sequence). The V gene lost 3 bases and the J gene lost 6 bases, with 12 bases spanning the gap. Here the CDR3 reads CASSFVPQGEQYF. The CDR3 DNA reads as TGTGCCAGCAGTTTTGTACCTCAGGGCGAGCAGTACTTC.

The genes are TRBV7-2 and TRBJ2-5, with 8 bases lining up with TRBD2. The V gene end was trimmed by 3 bases and the J gene end by 3 bases; junction bases not matched to a gene: 3. The V gene's germline CDR1 is SGHTA and CDR2 FQGNSA. The CDR3 is 14 residues long. The CDR3 spells CASSFQRGKETQYF. The CDR3 coding sequence is TGTGCCAGCAGCTTTCAGCGGGGGAAAGAGACCCAGTACTTC.

This chain links TRBV28 with TRBJ2-7, with D possibly TRBD2 on 6 matching bases. Germline values: CDR1 MDHEN, CDR2 SYDVKM. Trimming shortened V by 0 bases and J by 0 bases, and 9 bases separated the two germline ends. This CDR3 region has 15 residues. The CDR3 DNA follows: TGTGCCAGCAGTTTATGGGGAGGTTTCTCCTACGAGCAGTACTTC. It yields the protein CASSLWGGFSYEQYF.

The chain has TRBV5-4 and TRBJ2-7; 9 bases align to TRBD1. With V trimmed by 3 bases and J by 4 bases, 5 bases remained unmatched. The CDR3 contains 14 residues. The germline V gene encodes CDR1 SGHNT and CDR2 YYREEE (reference sequence). The CDR3 sequence: CASSSTGGTYEQYF. CDR3 DNA sequence: TGTGCCAGCAGCTCGACAGGGGGTACTTACGAGCAGTACTTC.

The rearrangement joins TRBV7-2 to TRBJ2-5; perhaps D is TRBD1 or TRBD2 (5 bases each). Germline lookup yields CDR1 SGHTA and CDR2 FQGNSA. Trimming stripped 5 bases from V and 3 bases from J, with 7 bases between. This CDR3 is built from 12 residues. The CDR3 here is CASSRGEETQYF. CDR3 in DNA: TGTGCCAGCAGCCGAGGGGAAGAGACCCAGTACTTC.

Concerning this clone: At one end, the junction sequence differs from germline, possibly due to a read error. The chain joins TRBV7-2 to TRBJ2-2, with a weak D call TRBD2 (5 bases). Per germline, CDR1 SGHTA and CDR2 FQGNSA. The CDR3 covers 16 residues. The CDR3 region is CASSLAVRLGTGELFF. CDR3 DNA sequence: TGTGCCAGCAGCCTAGCAGTAAGGCTGGGGACCGGGGAGCTGTTTTTT.

This clone is a singleton in its sample. The V and J genes are TRBV7-2 and TRBJ2-7; the D is unclear. The ends were cut back, 2 bases at V and 2 bases at J, with 13 bases in the middle. Germline CDR1 SGHTA, CDR2 FQGNSA. The CDR3 has 15 residues. The CDR3 DNA reads TGTGCCAGCAGCTTAATTGAGGCGGTTACCTACGAGCAGTACTTC. Amino acid sequence: CASSLIEAVTYEQYF.

On this clone itself: The same CDR3 arises from other DNA sequences in this sample as well. The chain has TRBV6-1 and TRBJ2-1; D uncertain. The CDR3 runs 12 residues. V lost 4 bases to trimming and J lost 8 bases, with 9 bases between them. In germline, CDR1 is MNHNS, CDR2 SASEGT. CDR3 sequence reads: CASSVSGYEQFF. For the CDR3, the DNA is TGTGCCAGCAGTGTATCAGGCTATGAGCAGTTCTTC.

The chain links TRBV9 to TRBJ1-2; the D gene is possibly TRBD1 (5 bases). CDR3 length: 14 residues. V was clipped by 6 bases and J by 4 bases, with 16 bases between them. CDR1 SGDLS and CDR2 YYNGEE come from the germline V gene. The CDR3 DNA sequence: TGTGCCAGCACGGTTGGGGGAGAAGCCTATGGCTACACCTTC. It is translated as CASTVGGEAYGYTF.

This clone is a singleton in its sample. The V gene is TRBV5-4, the J gene TRBJ2-3; no definite D call. The CDR3 extends over 16 amino acids. V was pared by 4 bases and J by 0 bases, with 15 bases between. Germline CDR1 is SGHNT and CDR2 is YYREEE (reference sequence). CDR3 DNA: TGTGCCAGCAGCCCGGGTCTGGTAGCTAGCACAGATACGCAGTATTTT. Translated, it gives CASSPGLVASTDTQYF.

The genes are TRBV28 and TRBJ1-5; 7 nucleotides agree with TRBD1. This CDR3 comprises 17 residues. Trimming took 3 bases from V and 4 from J; bases not matched to a gene: 12. Germline CDR1 and CDR2: MDHEN and SYDVKM. CDR3 in amino acids: CASSFGGAQGSNQPQHF. DNA for the CDR3: TGTGCCAGCAGTTTCGGGGGGGCACAGGGGAGTAATCAGCCCCAGCATTTT.

A note on this clone: The junction does not match germline at one end; this may be a read error. The J gene is TRBJ2-5, the V gene TRBV9; D remains unclear. This CDR3 spans 13 amino acids. Germline V gives CDR1 SGDLS, CDR2 YYNGEE. The CDR3 region is CASSQDSRETQHF. The CDR3 DNA sequence: TGTGCCAGCAGCCAAGATAGTCGAGAGACCCAGCACTTC.

The chain couples TRBV7-2 to TRBJ1-2; maybe TRBD1 (6 bases). Germline V lookup: CDR1 SGHTA, CDR2 FQGNSA. This CDR3 region has 13 residues. V gave up 6 bases and J gave up 4 bases, with 12 bases separating them. The DNA for the CDR3 is TGTGCCAGCAGAACAGGGCTGGGCTATGGCTACACCTTC. Translated, it gives CASRTGLGYGYTF.

The chain employs TRBV7-2 and TRBJ1-1; D gene ambiguous. The V and J ends lost 5 bases and 1 base respectively, with 8 bases between them. The CDR3 length is 13 residues. The germline CDR1 and CDR2 sequences are SGHTA and FQGNSA. Here the CDR3 reads CASSPDGNTEAFF. CDR3 nucleotide sequence: TGTGCCAGCAGCCCAGACGGGAACACTGAAGCTTTCTTT.

This rearrangement joins TRBV6-1 to TRBJ2-3, with 7 bases matching TRBD1. The V and J ends lost 6 bases and 0 bases, in that order; junction bases with no gene match: 6. The CDR3 has 15 residues. Germline V gives CDR1 MNHNS, CDR2 SASEGT. The CDR3 DNA reads TGTGCCAGCAGACAAAGGGACAGTAGCACAGATACGCAGTATTTT. Its protein product is CASRQRDSSTDTQYF.

This clone showed up just once. The rearrangement joins TRBV11-2 to TRBJ2-3, with 10 bases lining up with TRBD2. The germline gives CDR1 SGHAT, CDR2 FQNNGV. The CDR3 is 18 residues long. With V trimmed by 6 bases and J by 0 bases, 12 bases remained unmatched. The CDR3 coding sequence is TGTGCCAGCAGATCCTTTGGGACTAGCGACTGGAGCACAGATACGCAGTATTTT. Encoded protein: CASRSFGTSDWSTDTQYF.

The V and J genes are TRBV28 and TRBJ1-5; D gene unclear. With 5 bases removed from V and 7 bases from J, the gap between germline ends came to 18 bases. The germline gives CDR1 MDHEN, CDR2 SYDVKM. The CDR3 is 15 amino acids. CDR3 bases: TGTGCCAGCAGTCCCTTACTCTGGTTTCCCCAGCCCCAGCATTTT. Protein sequence: CASSPLLWFPQPQHF.

The chain has TRBV19 and TRBJ2-2; a possible D gene is TRBD2 (6 bases). Germline V gene sequence: CDR1 LNHDA, CDR2 SQIVND (reference sequence). With 6 bases removed from V and 2 bases from J, the gap between germline ends came to 16 bases. This CDR3 region has 16 residues. CDR3 residues: CASSPTRGVNTGELFF. The CDR3 DNA follows: TGTGCCAGTAGCCCTACTCGCGGGGTTAACACCGGGGAGCTGTTTTTT.

The chain is built from TRBV21-1 and TRBJ2-3; TRBD2, the D gene given by the table, was not confirmed from the DNA. TRBV21-1 is reported as a pseudogene. CDR3 length: 18 amino acids. The CDR3 region is CASSNLPLTSGSADTQYF. CDR3 nucleotides: TGTGCCAGCAGCAACCTTCCGCTGACTAGCGGGAGTGCAGATACGCAGTATTTT.

V usage is TRBV5-1 and J usage is TRBJ1-1; a weak D match, TRBD1 (6 bases). CDR3 size: 16 residues. V lost 3 bases and J lost 5, with 20 bases in between. Germline V gives CDR1 SGHRS, CDR2 YFSETQ. The CDR3 loop reads CASSSVQGPEQTEAFF. CDR3 DNA sequence: TGCGCCAGCAGCTCCGTCCAGGGGCCAGAGCAGACTGAAGCTTTCTTT.